Listed below are T cell receptor beta chains from one sample, sequenced in a study of shared clonotypes between healthy human individuals. The protocol was immunoSEQ multiplex PCR, while the TCRdb copy is restricted to in-frame clones and leaves out a portion. The sample yields a few million clones, 85% to 95% seen once. Sequencing was done on a sample of naive CD4+ T cells from PBMCs. The receptors come from a man aged 18 to 29 in good health. Some clones in this sample may be carry-over from other donors' samples. Each CDR3 is given without its conserved first and last residue.

ASSAGLSAYEQY	TRBV9	TRBJ2-7
ASSIRDSSEAF	TRBV5-1	TRBJ1-1
ASRSGVNQPQH	TRBV28	TRBJ1-5
ASSETIGQGAYNSPLH	TRBV2	TRBJ1-6
ASSARQGVGITYEQY	TRBV7-9	TRBJ2-7
ATSRGYREGSDTQY	TRBV15	TRBJ2-3
ASSSGTGRNEQY	TRBV5-1	TRBJ2-7
ASSPWTSGISDTQY	TRBV18	TRBJ2-3
AWSVDPTEKLF	TRBV30	TRBJ1-4
ASSPPGTQY	TRBV28	TRBJ2-5
SVENRLAVNNEQF	TRBV29-1	TRBJ2-1
ASSLPGINEQY	TRBV7-2	TRBJ2-7
ASSVKSAYVNTEAF	TRBV6-1	TRBJ1-1
ASSLILNTGELF	TRBV5-1	TRBJ2-2
ASSYRGTPL	TRBV7-2	TRBJ2-3
ASVGTIANTGELF	TRBV2	TRBJ2-2
ASSSGAGSYEQY	TRBV6-5	TRBJ2-7
ASRTGPKMNTGELF	TRBV28	TRBJ2-2
ASSHWAGTSTDTQY	TRBV4-1	TRBJ2-3
ASSRRDGSLIATNEKLF	TRBV18	TRBJ1-4
ASSEAEGYEQY	TRBV2	TRBJ2-7
ASSPGTIGNQPQH	TRBV28	TRBJ1-5
ASSEDREGYGYT	TRBV2	TRBJ1-2
ASSLVRGAVTGELF	TRBV7-3	TRBJ2-2
ASLGLAGGPSYNEQF	TRBV28	TRBJ2-1
ASSALGPTSGRAFTGELF	TRBV9	TRBJ2-2